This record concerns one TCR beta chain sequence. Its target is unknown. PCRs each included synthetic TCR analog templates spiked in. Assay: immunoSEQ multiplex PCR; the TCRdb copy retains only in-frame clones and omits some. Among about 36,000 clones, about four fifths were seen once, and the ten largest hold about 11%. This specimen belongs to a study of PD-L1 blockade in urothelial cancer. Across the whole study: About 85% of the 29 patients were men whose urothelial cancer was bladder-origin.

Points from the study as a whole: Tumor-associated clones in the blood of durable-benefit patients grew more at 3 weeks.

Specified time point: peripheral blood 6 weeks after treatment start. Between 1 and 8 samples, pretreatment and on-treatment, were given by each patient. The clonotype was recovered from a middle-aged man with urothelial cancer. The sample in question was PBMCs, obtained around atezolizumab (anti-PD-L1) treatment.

The CDR3 DNA sequence: TGTGCCAGCGCGGCAGACTTCACAGATACGCAGTATTTT. Translating gives CASAADFTDTQYF. The chain has TRBV6-4 and TRBJ2-3; D not resolved. This CDR3 is 13 amino acids long. Looked up from germline, CDR1 is MRHNA and CDR2 is SNTAGT. Between the trimmed V and J ends, which lost 8 bases and 2 bases, there was a span of 11 bases.